Reported below is one T cell receptor beta chain. Its antigen is unknown. This sample stems from a study of T cell responses to AZD1222 COVID-19 vaccine. V dropped 2 bases and J dropped 2 bases, with 10 bases sitting between them. Germline V lookup: CDR1 SGHTA, CDR2 FQGTGA. The CDR3 contains 15 residues. Whole-study results and caveats: Along spike, vaccine-associated CD4 TCRs were found throughout, with dominance at 160-218 and 743-854. Donors, mostly white British, included more females; clonal diversity was possibly underestimated.

Assay used: immunoSEQ multiplex PCR; TCRdb lists only in-frame clones, some missing. The sample holds about 150,000 clones, about 89% seen once. The input for sequencing was peripheral blood, taken 28 days after the second dose of the MenACWY control vaccine. The V gene is TRBV7-3, the J gene TRBJ2-1; D tentatively reads TRBD1 or TRBD2 (6 bases each). The clonotype was recovered from an adult who received the MenACWY meningococcal vaccine as a control. The CDR3 loop is CASSLGGLTYNEQFF. The CDR3 region has the DNA TGTGCCAGCAGCTTAGGGGGGCTCACCTACAATGAGCAGTTCTTC.